The clone carrying this T cell receptor (beta chain) was detected ten times or more. Its specificity is not known. CDR3 size: 12 residues. Germline lookup yields CDR1 KGHSH and CDR2 LQKENI. V was pared by 3 bases and J by 15 bases, with 15 bases between. Library preparation for TCR beta used quantitative 5'-RACE with molecular barcodes. Each CDR3 protein is one row after TCRdb ran MiXCR on the 5' RACE reads. The sample records fewer than 650,000 distinct CDR3 sequences, approximately 12% being singletons. This record comes from a study of CD8 T cells in ankylosing spondylitis. Broader study findings: A motif in TCR beta, a set of 8 or 9 highly homologous variants, appeared characteristic of ankylosing spondylitis blood. Several of the motif variants were reported before in synovial fluid and blood from reactive arthritis.

The receptor's source is a male donor with ankylosing spondylitis. The sequencing input was blood, either unsorted or a sorted T cell fraction (not recorded which). The V and J genes are TRBV18 and TRBJ2-1; a possible D gene is TRBD1 (6 bases). The CDR3, as DNA: TGTGCCAGCTCACCGGCGGACAGCCACCCGTTCTTC. Amino acids: CASSPADSHPFF.